The 28 T cell receptor beta chains below come from one sample, sequenced in a study of blood T cell repertoires in COVID-19. Clones were read by immunoSEQ multiplex PCR, and TCRdb kept only the in-frame ones, dropping some. The table shows 50,000 to 70,000 clones, with approximately 84% occurring only once. The sample taken for sequencing was peripheral blood. The origin of the receptors is a man aged 65 to 85 with active COVID-19.

Only one count was recorded for this clone. Other DNA sequences in the same sample also yield this CDR3. The V gene is TRBV5-1, the J gene TRBJ2-5, with a tentative D call TRBD2 (6 bases). The CDR3 has 14 amino acids. CDR1 and CDR2 (germline): SGHRS, YFSETQ. V gave up 0 bases and J gave up 5 bases, with 11 bases separating them. The CDR3 spells CASSLEGAGETQYF. The CDR3 DNA sequence: TGCGCCAGCAGCTTGGAAGGGGCGGGGGAGACCCAGTACTTC.

The CDR3 DNA reads TGTGCCAGCAGTGAGCAGGCAGGGCGCACCGGGGAGCTGTTTTTT. The encoded protein is CASSEQAGRTGELFF. The V and J genes are TRBV2 and TRBJ2-2; D is possibly TRBD1 (5 bases). The germline V gene has CDR1 SNHLY and CDR2 FYNNEI. V gave up 3 bases and J gave up 4 bases, with 12 bases separating them. This CDR3 region has 15 residues.

This chain joins TRBV7-3 and TRBJ2-1, with 12 bases that match TRBD2. CDR3 size: 18 residues. CDR1 and CDR2 (germline): SGHTA, FQGTGA. V lost 2 bases to trimming and J lost 5 bases; unmatched junction nucleotides: 10. The CDR3 sequence: CASSLHPGLAGGDNEQFF. In nucleotides, the CDR3 is TGTGCCAGCAGCTTACATCCGGGACTAGCGGGCGGTGACAATGAGCAGTTCTTC.

In this sample, this clone turned up once. The chain carries TRBV5-1 and TRBJ2-7, with D possibly matching TRBD1 (5 bases). There are 14 residues in the CDR3. Germline V gives CDR1 SGHRS, CDR2 YFSETQ. Trimming took off 4 bases at V and 5 bases at J, with 16 bases between the two ends. Here the CDR3 reads CASSGTQGSDEQYF. As DNA, the CDR3 is TGCGCCAGCAGCGGAACCCAGGGTTCAGACGAGCAGTACTTC.

The chain has TRBV27 and TRBJ2-2, with 14 bases fitting TRBD2. Germline V gene sequence: CDR1 MNHEY, CDR2 SMNVEV (reference sequence). The CDR3 spans 17 residues. With V trimmed by 7 bases and J by 7 bases, 11 bases remained unmatched. The CDR3 DNA sequence: TGTGCCAGCAACTCAAGACTAGCGGGAGGGATTGGCGGGGAGCTGTTTTTT. Amino acid sequence: CASNSRLAGGIGGELFF.

The chain has TRBV19 and TRBJ2-1; tentative D call: TRBD2 (5 bases). Trimming took 1 base from V and 3 from J, leaving 10 bases between them. The CDR3 is 15 residues long. Germline V CDR1 and CDR2: LNHDA, SQIVND (reference sequence). The DNA of the CDR3 is TGTGCCAGTAGTATAGGGATCGGGATCTACAATGAGCAGTTCTTC. Its protein is CASSIGIGIYNEQFF.

V gene TRBV6-2 or TRBV6-3 combines with J gene TRBJ2-7; D remains unclear. Germline CDR1 is MNHEY and CDR2 is SVGEGT. Trimming took off 2 bases at V and 4 bases at J, with 6 bases between the two ends. The CDR3 sequence is 12 residues long. CDR3 protein: CASSYGQYEQYF. CDR3 DNA: TGTGCCAGCAGTTACGGGCAATACGAGCAGTACTTC.

The genes are TRBV24-1 and TRBJ2-2, with 12 bases aligning to TRBD2. The CDR3 sequence is 17 residues long. V shed 4 bases, J shed 2 bases, and the junction held 4 bases outside the gene matches. CDR1 is KGHDR and CDR2 is SFDVKD in the germline V gene. The CDR3 DNA reads as TGTGCCACCAGTGACCGGACTAGCGGGGTTAACACCGGGGAGCTGTTTTTT. Amino acids: CATSDRTSGVNTGELFF.

CDR3: CASSHGTQNTGELFF. The CDR3 DNA is TGTGCCAGCAGTCACGGGACACAGAACACCGGGGAGCTGTTTTTT. The rearrangement uses TRBV2 and TRBJ2-2, with a tentative D call TRBD1 (6 bases). The CDR3 spans 15 residues. Germline values: CDR1 SNHLY, CDR2 FYNNEI. Between the trimmed V and J ends, which lost 5 bases and 1 base, there was a span of 11 bases.

Remarks on this clone: Other DNA sequences in the same sample also yield this CDR3. The chain combines TRBV6-5 with TRBJ2-7; a possible D gene is TRBD1 (5 bases). Trimming removed 0 bases at V and 2 bases at J, with 8 bases between. The CDR3 is 14 residues long. The germline V gene has CDR1 MNHEY and CDR2 SVGAGI. In DNA form, the CDR3 reads TGTGCCAGCAGTTACTCGGGGCAGACCTACGAGCAGTACTTC. The encoded protein is CASSYSGQTYEQYF.

CDR3 sequence: CASSFGQTYEQYF. CDR3 sequence (DNA): TGTGCCAGCTCTTTCGGACAGACCTACGAGCAGTACTTC. The chain has TRBV6-5 and TRBJ2-7, with D possibly TRBD1 on 6 matching bases. The CDR3 spans 13 residues. Trimming removed 8 bases at V and 2 bases at J, with 13 bases between. Germline V lookup: CDR1 MNHEY, CDR2 SVGAGI.

The chain is built from TRBV6-2 or TRBV6-3 and TRBJ2-3; D not certain. CDR1 and CDR2 from the germline V gene are MNHEY and SVGEGT. V was cut by 0 bases and J by 5 bases, with 15 bases left in between. The CDR3 is made up of 16 amino acids. The CDR3 is CASSYSLSFPGDTQYF. Here the CDR3 DNA reads TGTGCCAGCAGTTACTCGTTAAGTTTCCCGGGAGATACGCAGTATTTT.

This chain uses TRBV27 with TRBJ1-2; weak D call: TRBD1 (5 bases). Germline CDR1 reads MNHEY; CDR2 reads SMNVEV (reference sequence). The CDR3 extends over 13 amino acids. The V end lost 7 bases, the J end lost 1 base, and 10 bases lay between the germline ends. Written as DNA, the CDR3 is TGTGCCAGCAAAAAGGACATTAACTATGGCTACACCTTC. Translating it yields CASKKDINYGYTF.

The rearrangement links TRBV18 to TRBJ1-1; D ambiguous. This CDR3 spans 14 amino acids. The V and J ends lost 10 bases and 4 bases respectively, with 19 bases between them. CDR1 and CDR2 from the germline V gene are KGHSH and LQKENI. The CDR3 region is CATSPESFGTEAFF. CDR3 DNA sequence: TGTGCCACCTCGCCCGAGAGTTTCGGCACTGAAGCTTTCTTT. Based on the CDR3 plus reference TRBV18 and TRBJ1-1, the full variable domain is NAGVMQNPRHLVRRRGQEARLRCSPMKGHSHVYWYRQLPEEGLKFMVYLQKENIIDESGMPKERFSAEFPKEGPSILRIQQVVRGDSAAYFCATSPESFGTEAFFGQGTRLTVV.

This clone was counted only a few times. The V call is TRBV7-8, the J call TRBJ2-7; TRBD1 might be the D (5 bases). CDR3 size: 14 residues. Looked up from germline, CDR1 is SGHVS and CDR2 is FQNEAQ. V lost 6 bases and J 3 bases, leaving 15 bases between the germline ends. The CDR3 DNA reads as TGTGCCAGCAGGCCTGACAGATGGAACTACGAGCAGTACTTC. The encoded protein is CASRPDRWNYEQYF.

The rearrangement links TRBV7-3 to TRBJ2-2, with TRBD1 matching over 8 bases. J gave up 3 bases and V 5 bases, and 5 bases lay outside the gene matches. Germline V gives CDR1 SGHTA, CDR2 FQGTGA. The CDR3 contains 15 residues. CDR3 nucleotides: TGTGCCAGCAGCCCCGGGACAGGCTACACCGGGGAGCTGTTTTTT. This gives the protein CASSPGTGYTGELFF.

The gene calls are TRBV5-1 and TRBJ2-5; D is perhaps TRBD1 (6 bases). Germline CDR1 reads SGHRS; CDR2 reads YFSETQ. V was clipped by 0 bases and J by 5 bases, with 8 bases between them. The CDR3 totals 13 residues. CDR3 sequence: CASSLAGAETQYF. Here the CDR3 DNA reads TGCGCCAGCAGCTTGGCAGGGGCGGAGACCCAGTACTTC.

A single count supports this clone. V is TRBV7-9 and J is TRBJ2-2; weak D call: TRBD2 (5 bases). CDR1 and CDR2 (germline): SEHNR, FQNEAQ (reference sequence). This CDR3 comprises 14 residues. Trimming took off 1 base at V and 5 bases at J, with 8 bases between the two ends. As DNA, the CDR3 is TGTGCCAGCAGCTTAGGTAGAGGGACCGGGGAGCTGTTTTTT. This codes for CASSLGRGTGELFF.

This rearrangement joins TRBV11-2 to TRBJ2-5, with D unresolved. CDR1 is SGHAT, CDR2 FQNNGV, per germline. The CDR3 has 13 residues. V dropped 1 base and J dropped 5 bases, with 8 bases sitting between them. CDR3 protein: CASSLVQVETQYF. DNA of the CDR3: TGTGCCAGCAGCTTAGTTCAGGTGGAGACCCAGTACTTC.

The chain combines TRBV7-2 with TRBJ2-2; no reliable D call. Per germline, CDR1 SGHTA and CDR2 FQGNSA. The CDR3 sequence is 14 residues long. V gave up 8 bases and J gave up 5 bases, with 15 bases separating them. In DNA, the CDR3 is TGTGCCAGCGCGACTGGCTTGTCAACCGGGGAGCTGTTTTTT. As protein: CASATGLSTGELFF.

A single count supports this clone. This sequence joins TRBV19 and TRBJ1-2; D unclear. Trimming pared 5 bases from V and 8 bases from J, leaving 15 bases between. The CDR3 loop spans 13 amino acids. Germline V gene data show CDR1 as LNHDA and CDR2 as SQIVND (reference sequence). The CDR3 sequence: CASSPGRWSGYTF. The CDR3 region has the DNA TGTGCCAGTAGTCCCGGCCGGTGGAGCGGCTACACCTTC.

The chain is built from TRBV3-1 (or the pseudogene TRBV3-2) and TRBJ1-5; D uncertain. CDR3 size: 16 residues. Germline loops: CDR1 LGHDT, CDR2 YNNKEL (reference sequence). Trimming took 1 base from V and 6 from J, leaving 16 bases between them. In DNA, the CDR3 is TGTGCCAGCAGCCAAGCTATTCCCGGTTCGGGTCAGCCCCAGCATTTT. Encoded protein: CASSQAIPGSGQPQHF.

The chain recombines TRBV7-2 with TRBJ2-7; 12 nucleotides agree with TRBD2. Germline lookup yields CDR1 SGHTA and CDR2 FQGNSA. The CDR3 consists of 17 residues. Trimming cost V 2 bases and J 2 bases; bases outside gene matches: 7. CDR3 sequence: CASSLRLAGVNPYEQYF. The CDR3 bases are TGTGCCAGCAGCTTACGACTAGCGGGAGTTAACCCCTACGAGCAGTACTTC.

This chain's CDR3 is CASSPGADSNYGYTF. In nucleotides, the CDR3 is TGTGCCAGCTCACCAGGGGCAGATTCAAACTATGGCTACACCTTC. This chain connects TRBV18 to TRBJ1-2; D is possibly TRBD1 (5 bases). CDR1 is KGHSH, CDR2 LQKENI, per germline. The CDR3 runs to 15 residues. V was pared by 2 bases and J by 2 bases, with 12 bases between.

Here the CDR3 reads CACTGRLTEAFF. As DNA, the CDR3 is TGTGCCTGTACAGGTCGTCTCACTGAAGCTTTCTTT. The chain uses TRBV30 and TRBJ1-1, with D possibly TRBD1 on 5 matching bases. Germline lookup yields CDR1 GTSNPN and CDR2 SVGIG (reference sequence). This CDR3 is built from 12 residues. Trimming removed 6 bases from V and 4 bases from J, with 12 bases in between.

The chain links TRBV18 to TRBJ2-3, with 8 bases that match TRBD2. CDR3 size: 15 residues. The V gene end was trimmed by 3 bases and the J gene end by 5 bases; junction bases not matched to a gene: 7. Germline lookup yields CDR1 KGHSH and CDR2 LQKENI. In DNA, the CDR3 is TGTGCCAGCTCACCCTTTGGACTAGCTGGAGATACGCAGTATTTT. It encodes CASSPFGLAGDTQYF. Filled out from reference TRBV18 and TRBJ2-3, the complete variable domain reads NAGVMQNPRHLVRRRGQEARLRCSPMKGHSHVYWYRQLPEEGLKFMVYLQKENIIDESGMPKERFSAEFPKEGPSILRIQQVVRGDSAAYFCASSPFGLAGDTQYFGPGTRLTVL.

This clone has just a few counts. The chain uses TRBV7-2 and TRBJ2-7; TRBD2 matches at 11 bases. Germline V gene lookup returns CDR1 SGHTA and CDR2 FQGNSA. The ends lost 2 bases at V and 4 bases at J; junction bases unmatched: 10. There are 17 residues in the CDR3. CDR3 DNA: TGTGCCAGCAGCTTAACTTCCGGGACTAGCGGTAATTACGAGCAGTACTTC. Translation gives CASSLTSGTSGNYEQYF. The full variable domain, in which reference TRBV7-2 and TRBJ2-7 provide the parts outside the CDR3, is GAGVSQSPSNKVTEKGKDVELRCDPISGHTALYWYRQSLGQGLEFLIYFQGNSAPDKSGLPSDRFSAERTGGSVSTLTIQRTQQEDSAVYLCASSLTSGTSGNYEQYFGPGTRLTVT.

This chain links TRBV7-2 with TRBJ2-1, with TRBD1 matching over 9 bases. The germline CDR1 and CDR2 sequences are SGHTA and FQGNSA. V shed 0 bases, J shed 6 bases, and the junction held 9 bases outside the gene matches. CDR3 length equals 17 residues. The CDR3 region is CASSLAAGGQGTNEQFF. In DNA, the CDR3 is TGTGCCAGCAGCTTAGCTGCTGGGGGACAGGGCACCAATGAGCAGTTCTTC.